The entry below describes one T cell receptor beta chain. The antigen is unknown. CDR3 length: 15 residues. The trim removed 3 bases at V and 6 bases at J, leaving 7 bases unmatched. In germline, CDR1 is ENHRY, CDR2 SYGVKD. The data belong to a study of OX40 agonist ivuxolimab in advanced cancers. Study-wide background: Participants, 82.7% male, averaged around 64 years of age, ranging from about 23 to 80. Study conclusions and caveats: Researchers did not determine the expanded peripheral T cells' antigen specificity. At doses 0.1 to 3.0 mg/kg, CD4+ and CD8+ clones expanded.

Patients with autoimmune history or systemic immunosuppression were excluded. Clones were read by immunoSEQ multiplex PCR, and TCRdb kept only the in-frame ones, dropping some. The sample has 100,000 or so clones; 90% to 96% are singletons. The source is an adult with an advanced solid tumor such as melanoma, head and neck, liver or kidney cancer. The chain carries TRBV10-3 and TRBJ2-3; 9 bases are shared with TRBD2. Sample: CD4+ or CD8+ T cells sorted from blood, taken in a trial of the OX40 agonist ivuxolimab. The CDR3 bases are TGTGCCATCAGTGACGTAGCGGGAGTGGAGGATACGCAGTATTTT. Encoded protein: CAISDVAGVEDTQYF.